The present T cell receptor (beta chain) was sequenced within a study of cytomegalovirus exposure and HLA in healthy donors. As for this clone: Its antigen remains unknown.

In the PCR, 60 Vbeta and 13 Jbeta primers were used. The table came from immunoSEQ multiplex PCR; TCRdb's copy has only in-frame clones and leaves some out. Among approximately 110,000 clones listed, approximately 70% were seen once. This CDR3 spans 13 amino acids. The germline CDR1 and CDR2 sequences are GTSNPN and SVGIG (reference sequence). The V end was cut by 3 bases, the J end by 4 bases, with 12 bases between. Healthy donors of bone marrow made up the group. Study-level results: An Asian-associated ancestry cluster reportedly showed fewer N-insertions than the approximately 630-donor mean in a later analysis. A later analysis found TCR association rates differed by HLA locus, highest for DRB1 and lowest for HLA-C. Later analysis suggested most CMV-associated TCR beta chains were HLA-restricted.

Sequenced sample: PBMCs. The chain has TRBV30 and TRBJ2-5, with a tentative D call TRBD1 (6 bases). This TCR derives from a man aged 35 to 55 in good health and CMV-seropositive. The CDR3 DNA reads TGTGCCTGGAGCCCTAAAGGGGGAGAGACCCAGTACTTC. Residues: CAWSPKGGETQYF.